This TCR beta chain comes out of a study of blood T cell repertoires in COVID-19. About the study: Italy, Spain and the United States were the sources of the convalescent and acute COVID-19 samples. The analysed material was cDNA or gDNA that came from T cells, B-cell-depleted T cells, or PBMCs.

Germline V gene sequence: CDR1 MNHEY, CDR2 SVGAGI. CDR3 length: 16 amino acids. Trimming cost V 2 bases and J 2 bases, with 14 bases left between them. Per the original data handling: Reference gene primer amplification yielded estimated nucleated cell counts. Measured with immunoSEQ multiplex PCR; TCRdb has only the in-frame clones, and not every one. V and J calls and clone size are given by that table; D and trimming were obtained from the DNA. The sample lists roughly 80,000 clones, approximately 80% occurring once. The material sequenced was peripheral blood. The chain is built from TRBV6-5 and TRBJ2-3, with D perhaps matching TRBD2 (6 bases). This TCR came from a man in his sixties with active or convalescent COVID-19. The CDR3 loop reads CASSYTSGGYTDTQYF. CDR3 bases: TGTGCCAGCAGTTACACAAGTGGAGGGTACACAGATACGCAGTATTTT.